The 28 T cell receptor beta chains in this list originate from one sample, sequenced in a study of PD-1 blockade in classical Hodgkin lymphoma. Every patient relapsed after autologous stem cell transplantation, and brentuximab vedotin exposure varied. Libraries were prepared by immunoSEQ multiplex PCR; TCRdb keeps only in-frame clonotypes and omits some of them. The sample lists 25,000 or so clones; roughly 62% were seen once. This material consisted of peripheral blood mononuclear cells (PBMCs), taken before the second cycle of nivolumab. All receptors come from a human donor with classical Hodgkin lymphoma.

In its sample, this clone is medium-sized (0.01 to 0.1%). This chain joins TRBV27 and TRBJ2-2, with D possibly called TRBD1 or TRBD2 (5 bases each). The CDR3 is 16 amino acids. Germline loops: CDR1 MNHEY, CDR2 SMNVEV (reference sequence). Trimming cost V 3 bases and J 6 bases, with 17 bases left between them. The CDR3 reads CASSLRAGLVPGELFF. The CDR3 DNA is TGTGCCAGCAGTTTGAGGGCAGGGCTGGTACCCGGGGAGCTGTTTTTT.

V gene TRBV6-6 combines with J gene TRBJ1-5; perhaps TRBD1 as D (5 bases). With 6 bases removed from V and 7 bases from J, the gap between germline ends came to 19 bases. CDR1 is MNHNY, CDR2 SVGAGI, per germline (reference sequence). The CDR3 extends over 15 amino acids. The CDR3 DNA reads TGTGCCAGCAGCCCTCATGGGGCTGGGAACCAGCCCCAGCATTTT. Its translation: CASSPHGAGNQPQHF.

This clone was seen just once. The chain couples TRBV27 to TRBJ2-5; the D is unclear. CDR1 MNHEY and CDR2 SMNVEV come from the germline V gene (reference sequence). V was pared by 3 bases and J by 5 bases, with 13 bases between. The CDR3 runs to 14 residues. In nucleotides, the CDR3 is TGTGCCAGCAGTTTCTCCCCCTCTGGGGAGACCCAGTACTTC. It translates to CASSFSPSGETQYF.

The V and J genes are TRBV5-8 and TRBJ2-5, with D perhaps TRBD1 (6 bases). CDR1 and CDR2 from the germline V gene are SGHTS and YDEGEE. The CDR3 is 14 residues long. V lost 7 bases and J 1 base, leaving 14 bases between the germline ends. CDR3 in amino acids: CASGPGQLQETQYF. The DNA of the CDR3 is TGTGCCAGCGGCCCAGGACAGCTCCAAGAGACCCAGTACTTC.

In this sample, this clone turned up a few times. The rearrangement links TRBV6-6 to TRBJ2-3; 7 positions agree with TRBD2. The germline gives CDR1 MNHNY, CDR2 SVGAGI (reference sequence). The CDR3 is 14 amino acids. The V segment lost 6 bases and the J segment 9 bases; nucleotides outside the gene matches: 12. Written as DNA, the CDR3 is TGTGCCAGCAGGCAGGGTGAGGGAGGGCCAACGCAGTATTTT. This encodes CASRQGEGGPTQYF.

CDR3 amino acids: CASSRKGAGTSGAVYEQYF. The CDR3 region has the DNA TGTGCCAGCAGTCGGAAGGGGGCCGGGACTAGCGGAGCAGTATACGAGCAGTACTTC. The chain links TRBV27 to TRBJ2-7; the match to TRBD2 covers 11 bases. The length of the CDR3 is 19 residues. Looked up from germline, CDR1 is MNHEY and CDR2 is SMNVEV (reference sequence). The V and J ends lost 5 bases and 4 bases, in that order; junction bases with no gene match: 19.

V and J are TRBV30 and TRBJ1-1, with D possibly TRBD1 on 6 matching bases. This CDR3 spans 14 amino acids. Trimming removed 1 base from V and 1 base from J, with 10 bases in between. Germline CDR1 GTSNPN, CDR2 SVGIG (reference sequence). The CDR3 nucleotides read TGTGCCTGGAGTGCGCTGACAGGGAACACTGAAGCTTTCTTT. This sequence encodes CAWSALTGNTEAFF.

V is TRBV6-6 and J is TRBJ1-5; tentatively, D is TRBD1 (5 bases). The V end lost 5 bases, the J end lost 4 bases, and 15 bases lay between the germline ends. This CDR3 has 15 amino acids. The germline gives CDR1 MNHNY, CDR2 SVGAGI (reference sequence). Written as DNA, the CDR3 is TGTGCCAGCAGTGCACTCAACCCAGGGAATCAGCCCCAGCATTTT. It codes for CASSALNPGNQPQHF.

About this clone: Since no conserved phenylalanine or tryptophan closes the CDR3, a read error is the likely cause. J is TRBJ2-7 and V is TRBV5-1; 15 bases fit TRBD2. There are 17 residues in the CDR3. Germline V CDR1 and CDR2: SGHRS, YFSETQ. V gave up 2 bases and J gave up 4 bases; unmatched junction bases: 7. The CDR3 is CASSLGTSGGPVYEQYS. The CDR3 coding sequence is TGCGCCAGCAGCTTAGGGACTAGCGGGGGGCCCGTGTACGAGCAGTACTCC.

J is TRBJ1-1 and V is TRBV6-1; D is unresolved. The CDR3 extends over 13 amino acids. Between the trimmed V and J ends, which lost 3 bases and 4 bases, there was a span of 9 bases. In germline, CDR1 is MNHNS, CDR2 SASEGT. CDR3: CASSEVDTTEAFF. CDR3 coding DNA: TGTGCCAGCAGTGAGGTGGATACCACTGAAGCTTTCTTT.

Here the CDR3 DNA reads TGTGCCAGCAGCCTCCGCTCCGGGACAGTCAGGAATACGCAGTATTTT. Protein: CASSLRSGTVRNTQYF. The genes are TRBV7-8 and TRBJ2-3; 7 bases are shared with TRBD1. The CDR3 covers 16 residues. V lost 5 bases to trimming and J lost 7 bases; unmatched junction nucleotides: 15. Germline V gene lookup returns CDR1 SGHVS and CDR2 FQNEAQ.

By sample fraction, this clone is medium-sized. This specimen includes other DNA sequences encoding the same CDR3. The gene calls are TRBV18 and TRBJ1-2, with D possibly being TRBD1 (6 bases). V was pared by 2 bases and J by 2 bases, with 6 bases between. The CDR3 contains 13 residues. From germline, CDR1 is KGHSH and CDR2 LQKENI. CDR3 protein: CASSPTGNYGYTF. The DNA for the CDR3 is TGTGCCAGCTCACCAACAGGGAACTATGGCTACACCTTC.

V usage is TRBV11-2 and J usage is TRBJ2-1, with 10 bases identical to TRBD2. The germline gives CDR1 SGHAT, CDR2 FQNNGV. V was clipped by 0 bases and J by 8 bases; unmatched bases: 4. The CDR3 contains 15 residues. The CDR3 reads CASSLELAGLYEQFF. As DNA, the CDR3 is TGTGCCAGCAGCTTAGAACTAGCGGGACTATATGAGCAGTTCTTC.

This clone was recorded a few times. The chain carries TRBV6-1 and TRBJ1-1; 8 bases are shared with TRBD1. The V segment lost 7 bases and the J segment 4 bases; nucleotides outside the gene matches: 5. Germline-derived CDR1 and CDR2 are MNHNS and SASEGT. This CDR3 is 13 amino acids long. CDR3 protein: CASNLQGGTEAFF. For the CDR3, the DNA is TGTGCCAGCAACCTACAGGGGGGCACTGAAGCTTTCTTT.

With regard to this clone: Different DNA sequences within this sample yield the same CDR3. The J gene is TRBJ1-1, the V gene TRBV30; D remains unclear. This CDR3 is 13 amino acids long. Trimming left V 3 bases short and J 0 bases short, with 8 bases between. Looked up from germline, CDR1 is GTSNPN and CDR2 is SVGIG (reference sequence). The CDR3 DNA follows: TGTGCCTGGAGCGTTCAAATGAACACTGAAGCTTTCTTT. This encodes CAWSVQMNTEAFF.

This CDR3 reads CATSRVDRYYGYTF. In nucleotides, the CDR3 is TGTGCCACCAGCAGAGTGGACAGGTACTATGGCTACACCTTC. This chain connects TRBV15 to TRBJ1-2; TRBD1 matches at 7 bases. This CDR3 comprises 14 residues. J lost 3 bases, V lost 1 base, and 2 bases had no gene match. The germline V gene encodes CDR1 LNHNV and CDR2 YYDKDF (reference sequence).

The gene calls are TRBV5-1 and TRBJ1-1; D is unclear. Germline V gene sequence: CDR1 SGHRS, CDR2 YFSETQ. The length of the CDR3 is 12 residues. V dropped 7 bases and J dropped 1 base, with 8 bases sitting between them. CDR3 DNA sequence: TGCGCCAGCGGAGACAAGAACACTGAAGCTTTCTTT. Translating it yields CASGDKNTEAFF.

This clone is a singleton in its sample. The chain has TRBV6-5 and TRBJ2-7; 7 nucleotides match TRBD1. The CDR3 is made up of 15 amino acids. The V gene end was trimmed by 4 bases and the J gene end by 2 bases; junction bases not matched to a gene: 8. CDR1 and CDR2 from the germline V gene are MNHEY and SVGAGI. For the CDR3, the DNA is TGTGCCAGCAGTTTATTCACAGGGGTTGCCTACGAGCAGTACTTC. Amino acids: CASSLFTGVAYEQYF.

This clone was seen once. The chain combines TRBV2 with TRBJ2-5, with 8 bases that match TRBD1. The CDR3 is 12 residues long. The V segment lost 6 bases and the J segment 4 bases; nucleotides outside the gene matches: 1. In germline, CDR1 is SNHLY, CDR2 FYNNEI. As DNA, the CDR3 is TGTGCCAGCAGGGACAGGGTAGAGACCCAGTACTTC. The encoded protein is CASRDRVETQYF.

CDR3 amino acids: CASSVRTGEQFF. CDR3 DNA sequence: TGTGCCAGTAGTGTCCGAACCGGTGAGCAGTTCTTC. This sequence joins TRBV19 and TRBJ2-1; no firm D call. This CDR3 is 12 amino acids long. The V gene lost 5 bases and the J gene lost 9 bases, with 11 bases spanning the gap. The germline gives CDR1 LNHDA, CDR2 SQIVND (reference sequence).

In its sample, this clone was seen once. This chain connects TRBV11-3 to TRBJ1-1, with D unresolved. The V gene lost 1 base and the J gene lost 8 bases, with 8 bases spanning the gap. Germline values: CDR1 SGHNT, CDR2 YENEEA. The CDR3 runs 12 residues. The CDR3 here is CASSLGSGEAFF. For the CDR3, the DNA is TGTGCCAGCAGCTTAGGGTCAGGAGAAGCTTTCTTT. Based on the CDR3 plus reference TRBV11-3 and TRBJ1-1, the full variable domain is EAGVVQSPRYKIIEKKQPVAFWCNPISGHNTLYWYLQNLGQGPELLIRYENEEAVDDSQLPKDRFSAERLKGVDSTLKIQPAELGDSAVYLCASSLGSGEAFFGQGTRLTVV.

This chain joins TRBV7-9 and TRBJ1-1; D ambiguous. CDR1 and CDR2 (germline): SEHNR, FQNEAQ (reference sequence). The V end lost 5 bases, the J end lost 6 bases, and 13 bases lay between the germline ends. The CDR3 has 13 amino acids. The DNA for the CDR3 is TGTGCCAGCAGCCTTCGAGAGGGCTCTGAAGCTTTCTTT. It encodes CASSLREGSEAFF.

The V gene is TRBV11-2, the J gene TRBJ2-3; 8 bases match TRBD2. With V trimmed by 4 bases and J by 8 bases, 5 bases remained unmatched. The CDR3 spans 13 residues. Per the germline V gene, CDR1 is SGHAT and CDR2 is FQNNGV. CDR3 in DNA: TGTGCCAGCAGCTCGACTAGCGCGGGTACGCAGTATTTT. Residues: CASSSTSAGTQYF.

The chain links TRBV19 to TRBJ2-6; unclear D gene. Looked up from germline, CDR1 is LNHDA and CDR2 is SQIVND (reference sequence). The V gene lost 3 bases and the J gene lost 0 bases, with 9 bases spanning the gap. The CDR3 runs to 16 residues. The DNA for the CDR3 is TGTGCCAGTAGTATGGCATTGAGCTCTGGGGCCAACGTCCTGACTTTC. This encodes CASSMALSSGANVLTF.

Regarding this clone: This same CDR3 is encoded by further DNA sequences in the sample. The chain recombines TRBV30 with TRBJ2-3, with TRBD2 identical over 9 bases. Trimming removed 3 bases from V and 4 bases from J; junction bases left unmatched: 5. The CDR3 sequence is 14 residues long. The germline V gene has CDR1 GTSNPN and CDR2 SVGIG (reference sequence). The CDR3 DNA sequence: TGTGCCTGGAGCCGCGGGGGGGCCGCAGATACGCAGTATTTT. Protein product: CAWSRGGAADTQYF.

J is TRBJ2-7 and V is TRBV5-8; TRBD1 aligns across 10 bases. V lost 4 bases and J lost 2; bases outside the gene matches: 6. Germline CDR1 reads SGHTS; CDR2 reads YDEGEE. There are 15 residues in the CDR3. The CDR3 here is CASSPGQGGTYEQYF. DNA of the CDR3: TGTGCCAGCAGCCCAGGACAGGGGGGGACCTACGAGCAGTACTTC.

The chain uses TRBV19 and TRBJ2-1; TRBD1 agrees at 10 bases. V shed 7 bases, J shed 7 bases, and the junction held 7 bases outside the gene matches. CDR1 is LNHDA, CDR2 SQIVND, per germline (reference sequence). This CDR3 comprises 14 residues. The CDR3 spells CASTSTGGRNEQFF. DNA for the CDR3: TGTGCCAGTACCTCGACAGGGGGCCGTAATGAGCAGTTCTTC.

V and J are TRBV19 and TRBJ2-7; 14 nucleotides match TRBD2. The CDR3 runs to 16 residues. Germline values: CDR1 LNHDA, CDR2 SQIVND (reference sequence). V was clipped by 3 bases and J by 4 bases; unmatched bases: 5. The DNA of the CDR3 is TGTGCCAGTAGTATGCGGACTAGCGGGAGGTCGTACGAGCAGTACTTC. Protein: CASSMRTSGRSYEQYF.